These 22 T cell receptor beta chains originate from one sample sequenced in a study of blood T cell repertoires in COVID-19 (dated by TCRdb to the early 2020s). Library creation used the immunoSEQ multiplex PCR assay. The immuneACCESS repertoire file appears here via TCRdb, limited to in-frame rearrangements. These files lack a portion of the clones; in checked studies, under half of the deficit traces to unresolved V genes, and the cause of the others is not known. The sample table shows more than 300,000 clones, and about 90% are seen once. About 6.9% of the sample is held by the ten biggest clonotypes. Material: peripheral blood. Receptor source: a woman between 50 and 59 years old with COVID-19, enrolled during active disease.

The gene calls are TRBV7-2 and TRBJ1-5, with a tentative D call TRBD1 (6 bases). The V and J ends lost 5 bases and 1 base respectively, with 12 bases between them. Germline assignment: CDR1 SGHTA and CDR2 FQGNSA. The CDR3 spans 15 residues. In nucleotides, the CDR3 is TGTGCCAGCAGCCCCAACAGGGTCAGCAATCAGCCCCAGCATTTT. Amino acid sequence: CASSPNRVSNQPQHF.

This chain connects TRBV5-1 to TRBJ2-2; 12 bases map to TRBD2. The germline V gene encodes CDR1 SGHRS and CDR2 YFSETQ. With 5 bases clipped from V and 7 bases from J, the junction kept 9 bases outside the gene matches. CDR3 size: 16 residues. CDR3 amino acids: CASRNSLAGGIGELFF. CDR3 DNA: TGCGCCAGCAGGAATTCCCTAGCGGGAGGGATCGGGGAGCTGTTTTTT.

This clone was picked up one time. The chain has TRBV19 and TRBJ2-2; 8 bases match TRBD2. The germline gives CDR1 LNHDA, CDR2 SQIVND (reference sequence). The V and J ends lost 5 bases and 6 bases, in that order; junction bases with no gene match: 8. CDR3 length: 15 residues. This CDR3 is CASSGRGRSAGELFF. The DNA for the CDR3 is TGTGCCAGTAGTGGACGCGGGAGGTCGGCCGGGGAGCTGTTTTTT.

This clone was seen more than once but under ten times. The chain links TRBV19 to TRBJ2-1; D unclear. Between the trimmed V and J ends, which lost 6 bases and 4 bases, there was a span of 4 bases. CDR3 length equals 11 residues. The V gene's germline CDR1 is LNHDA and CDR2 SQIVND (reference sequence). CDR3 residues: CASRTYNEQFF. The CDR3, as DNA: TGTGCCAGTAGAACTTACAATGAGCAGTTCTTC.

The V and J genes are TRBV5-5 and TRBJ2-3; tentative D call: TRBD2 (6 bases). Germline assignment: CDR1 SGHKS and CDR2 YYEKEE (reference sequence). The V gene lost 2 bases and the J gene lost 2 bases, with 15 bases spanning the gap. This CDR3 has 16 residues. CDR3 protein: CASSLSPGLTTDTQYF. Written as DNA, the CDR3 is TGTGCCAGCAGCTTATCACCGGGACTTACCACAGATACGCAGTATTTT.

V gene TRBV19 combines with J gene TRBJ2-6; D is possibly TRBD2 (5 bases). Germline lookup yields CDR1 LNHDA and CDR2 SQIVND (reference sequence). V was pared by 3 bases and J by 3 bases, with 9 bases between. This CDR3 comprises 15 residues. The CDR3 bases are TGTGCCAGTAGTATCGGCGGAGGTGGGGCCAACGTCCTGACTTTC. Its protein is CASSIGGGGANVLTF.

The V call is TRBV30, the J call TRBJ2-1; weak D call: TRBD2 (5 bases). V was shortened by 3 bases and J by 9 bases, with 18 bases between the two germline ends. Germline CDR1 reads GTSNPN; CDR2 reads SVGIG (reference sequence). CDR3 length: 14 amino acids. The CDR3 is CAWSPRGSAIEQFF. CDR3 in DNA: TGTGCCTGGAGCCCCCGAGGGAGCGCGATTGAGCAGTTCTTC.

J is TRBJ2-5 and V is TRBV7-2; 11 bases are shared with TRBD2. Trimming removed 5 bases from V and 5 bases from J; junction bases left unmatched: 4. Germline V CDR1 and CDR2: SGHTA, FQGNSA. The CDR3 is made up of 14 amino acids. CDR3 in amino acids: CASSISGRGETQYF. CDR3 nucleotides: TGTGCCAGCAGCATTAGCGGGAGGGGGGAGACCCAGTACTTC. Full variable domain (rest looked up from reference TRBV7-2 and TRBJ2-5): GAGVSQSPSNKVTEKGKDVELRCDPISGHTALYWYRQSLGQGLEFLIYFQGNSAPDKSGLPSDRFSAERTGGSVSTLTIQRTQQEDSAVYLCASSISGRGETQYFGPGTRLLVL.

The CDR3 nucleotides read TGTGCCATCGGGACAGGGGCGATTGGGGGGTCACCCCTCCACTTT. Amino acid sequence: CAIGTGAIGGSPLHF. The chain combines TRBV10-3 with TRBJ1-6; TRBD1 agrees at 10 bases. With 8 bases clipped from V and 10 bases from J, the junction kept 11 bases outside the gene matches. This CDR3 has 15 amino acids. Germline CDR1 reads ENHRY; CDR2 reads SYGVKD.

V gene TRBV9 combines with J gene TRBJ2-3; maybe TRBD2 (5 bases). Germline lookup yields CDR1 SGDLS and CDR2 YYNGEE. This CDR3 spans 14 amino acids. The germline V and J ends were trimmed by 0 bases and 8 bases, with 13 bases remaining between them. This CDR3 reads CASSVDEGEVTQYF. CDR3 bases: TGTGCCAGCAGCGTAGACGAGGGAGAAGTTACGCAGTATTTT.

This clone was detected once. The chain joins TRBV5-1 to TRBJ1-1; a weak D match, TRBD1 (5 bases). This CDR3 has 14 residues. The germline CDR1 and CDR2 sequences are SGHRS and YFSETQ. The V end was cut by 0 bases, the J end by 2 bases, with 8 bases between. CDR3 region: CASSLGQQNTEAFF. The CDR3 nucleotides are TGCGCCAGCAGCTTGGGACAGCAAAACACTGAAGCTTTCTTT.

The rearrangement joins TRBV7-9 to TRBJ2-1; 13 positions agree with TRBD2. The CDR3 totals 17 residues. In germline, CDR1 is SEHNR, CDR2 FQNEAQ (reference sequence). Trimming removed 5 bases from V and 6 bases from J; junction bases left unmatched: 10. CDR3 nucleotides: TGTGCCAGCAGCCTCCGTCGACTAGCGGGAGGCACCAATGAGCAGTTCTTC. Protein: CASSLRRLAGGTNEQFF.

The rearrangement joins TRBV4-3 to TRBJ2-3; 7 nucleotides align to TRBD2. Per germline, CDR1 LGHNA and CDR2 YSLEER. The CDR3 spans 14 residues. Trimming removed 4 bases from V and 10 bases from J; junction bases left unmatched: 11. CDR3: CASSRKGTTPPQYF. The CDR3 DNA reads TGCGCCAGCAGCCGAAAGGGGACTACCCCCCCGCAGTATTTT.

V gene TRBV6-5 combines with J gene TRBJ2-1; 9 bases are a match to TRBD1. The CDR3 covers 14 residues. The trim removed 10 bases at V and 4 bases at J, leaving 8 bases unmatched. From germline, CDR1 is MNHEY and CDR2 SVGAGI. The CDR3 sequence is CATARGQGYNEQFF. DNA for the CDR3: TGTGCCACTGCCCGGGGACAGGGTTACAATGAGCAGTTCTTC.

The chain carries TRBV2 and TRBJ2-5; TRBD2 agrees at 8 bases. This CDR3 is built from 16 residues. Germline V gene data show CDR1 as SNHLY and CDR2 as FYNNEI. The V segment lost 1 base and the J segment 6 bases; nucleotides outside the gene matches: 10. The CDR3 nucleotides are TGTGCCAGCAGTGAAGATCGGGGGGGGAGTATGAAGACCCAGTACTTC. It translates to CASSEDRGGSMKTQYF. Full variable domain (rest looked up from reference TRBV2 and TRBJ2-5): EPEVTQTPSHQVTQMGQEVILRCVPISNHLYFYWYRQILGQKVEFLVSFYNNEISEKSEIFDDQFSVERPDGSNFTLKIRSTKLEDSAMYFCASSEDRGGSMKTQYFGPGTRLLVL.

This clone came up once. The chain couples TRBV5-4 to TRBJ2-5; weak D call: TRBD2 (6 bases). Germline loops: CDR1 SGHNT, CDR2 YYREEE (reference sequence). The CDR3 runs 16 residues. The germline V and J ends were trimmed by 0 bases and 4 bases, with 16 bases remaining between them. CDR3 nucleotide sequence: TGTGCCAGCAGCTTGGGACCCGAGCAGGGAGGAGAGACCCAGTACTTC. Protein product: CASSLGPEQGGETQYF.

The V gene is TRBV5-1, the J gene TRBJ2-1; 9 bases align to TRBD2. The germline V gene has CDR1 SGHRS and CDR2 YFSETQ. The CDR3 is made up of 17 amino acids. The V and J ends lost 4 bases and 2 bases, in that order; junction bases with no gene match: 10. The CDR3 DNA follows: TGCGCCAGCAGCAGGACGAAAGCGGGAGGAACCTACAATGAGCAGTTCTTC. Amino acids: CASSRTKAGGTYNEQFF.

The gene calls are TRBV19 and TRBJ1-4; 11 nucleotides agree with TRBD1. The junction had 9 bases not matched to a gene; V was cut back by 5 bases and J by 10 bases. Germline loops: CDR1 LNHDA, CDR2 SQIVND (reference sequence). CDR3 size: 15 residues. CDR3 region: CASSAPGTGGRKLFF. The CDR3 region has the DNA TGTGCCAGTAGTGCACCCGGGACAGGGGGTAGAAAACTGTTTTTT.

CDR3 nucleotides: TGTGCCAGCAGCTTACGAGGGGGACCTCCCTACGAGCAGTACTTC. It specifies CASSLRGGPPYEQYF. This chain joins TRBV7-2 and TRBJ2-7; possibly TRBD1 for D (6 bases). Germline V lookup: CDR1 SGHTA, CDR2 FQGNSA. The V end lost 2 bases, the J end lost 2 bases, and 13 bases lay between the germline ends. The CDR3 spans 15 residues.

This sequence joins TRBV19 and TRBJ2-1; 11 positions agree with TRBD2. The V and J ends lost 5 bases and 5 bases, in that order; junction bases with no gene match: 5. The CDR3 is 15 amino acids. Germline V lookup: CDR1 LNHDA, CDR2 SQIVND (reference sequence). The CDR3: CASSLTSGVNNEQFF. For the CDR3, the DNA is TGTGCCAGTAGTCTGACTAGCGGGGTCAACAATGAGCAGTTCTTC.

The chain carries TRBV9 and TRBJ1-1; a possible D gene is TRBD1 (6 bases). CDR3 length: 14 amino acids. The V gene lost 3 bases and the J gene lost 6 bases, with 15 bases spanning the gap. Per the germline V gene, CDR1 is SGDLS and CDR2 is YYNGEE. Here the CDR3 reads CASSATLTGPEAFF. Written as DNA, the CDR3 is TGTGCCAGCAGCGCGACCCTGACAGGACCTGAAGCTTTCTTT. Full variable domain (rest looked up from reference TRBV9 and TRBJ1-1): DSGVTQTPKHLITATGQRVTLRCSPRSGDLSVYWYQQSLDQGLQFLIQYYNGEERAKGNILERFSAQQFPDLHSELNLSSLELGDSALYFCASSATLTGPEAFFGQGTRLTVV.

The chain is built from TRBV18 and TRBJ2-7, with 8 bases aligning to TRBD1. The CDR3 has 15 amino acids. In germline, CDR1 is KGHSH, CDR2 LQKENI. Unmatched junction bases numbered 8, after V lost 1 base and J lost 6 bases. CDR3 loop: CASSPLDQGAGEQYF. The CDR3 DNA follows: TGTGCCAGCTCACCACTAGATCAGGGGGCGGGCGAGCAGTACTTC. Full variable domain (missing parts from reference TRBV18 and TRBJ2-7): NAGVMQNPRHLVRRRGQEARLRCSPMKGHSHVYWYRQLPEEGLKFMVYLQKENIIDESGMPKERFSAEFPKEGPSILRIQQVVRGDSAAYFCASSPLDQGAGEQYFGPGTRLTVT.